This TCR beta chain is from a study of blood T cell repertoires in COVID-19. Study at large: Spain, Italy and the United States supplied samples that represented acute and convalescent COVID-19. PBMCs, B-cell-depleted T cells, or T cells were the source of the cDNA or gDNA that made up the material.

The CDR3 spans 15 residues. Germline V gene data show CDR1 as SGHNT and CDR2 as YYREEE (reference sequence). V shed 7 bases, J shed 4 bases, and the junction held 4 bases outside the gene matches. Per the study methods: For nucleated cells, counts were estimated from reference gene primer amplification. Using immunoSEQ multiplex PCR, the repertoire was profiled, and TCRdb retains in-frame clones only, with some absent. D and trimming come from the DNA, and the V and J calls and clone size come from that table. The sample contains more than 90,000 clones, about 80% of which appear only once. The rearrangement uses TRBV5-4 and TRBJ2-5; 16 positions agree with TRBD2. The sequenced sample was peripheral blood. The receptor was derived from a man at least 80 years old with acute or convalescent COVID-19. CDR3 coding DNA: TGTGCCAGCTGGGGGACTAGCGGGAGGGGAGAGACCCAGTACTTC. Amino acids: CASWGTSGRGETQYF. Combining the CDR3 with reference TRBV5-4 and TRBJ2-5 gives the whole variable domain ETGVTQSPTHLIKTRGQQVTLRCSSQSGHNTVSWYQQALGQGPQFIFQYYREEENGRGNFPPRFSGLQFPNYSSELNVNALELDDSALYLCASWGTSGRGETQYFGPGTRLLVL.